One TCR beta chain is described in this entry. Its antigen target is currently unknown. Nothing much larger sits one base from this clone, and base qualities are not available. The library was generated by the immunoSEQ multiplex PCR assay. For the multiplex PCR, a mixture combining 60 forward primers for TCR Vbeta segments and 13 reverse primers for TCR Jbeta segments was used. Amplification of the CDR3 region of rearranged TCR beta genes was performed with a multiplex PCR assay on genomic DNA. Amplified TCR beta libraries were sequenced as 87-base-pair reads on the Illumina HiSeq System. From the authors' description of their analysis: In a later analysis, around 80 million unique TCR beta chains were counted across the roughly 610 repertoires, and about 10 million of these chains were shared by at least two donors. To remove PCR and sequencing errors, raw reads were error-corrected and collapsed into unique sequences using a nearest-neighbor algorithm that merged closely related sequences. Alignment of CDR3 sequences to IMGT reference sequences was used to assign V, D and J gene segments. For a sequence to be retained, a match of at least six nucleotides to both a V gene segment and a J gene segment was required. A rearrangement was called productive if the CDR3 had no stop codons and remained in frame with V and J, and every other rearrangement was called non-productive. CDR3 was defined according to IMGT convention as the region running from the second conserved V-encoded cysteine to the conserved J-encoded phenylalanine. In an earlier analysis of roughly 580 of the donors, sequences lacking an unambiguous match to a single V gene segment were excluded. In an earlier analysis of several hundred of the donors, V segments were called functional above 56.7% productive rearrangements and were called segregating when the between-donor standard deviation exceeded 5%. A statistical classification framework was developed to diagnose cytomegalovirus status using the catalog of TCR beta chain sequences. In a later analysis, V and J genes were assigned by comparing TCR nucleotide sequences against IMGT/GENE-DB human TR gene sequences. Using the TCRdist pipeline, a later analysis assigned CDR3 sequences along with most-parsimonious VDJ recombination scenarios. A later analysis defined each TCR beta chain by its CDR3 amino acid sequence plus V-gene family, and excluded reads lacking a unique V-gene family. To address suspected cross-contamination and a sequencing artifact, a later analysis removed 592 highly shared, low-generation-probability nucleotide sequences. A later analysis calculated a clonal expansion index for each public chain from normalized within-repertoire ranks of inferred template counts. In a later analysis, generation probabilities were computed using a VDJ recombination model fitted to out-of-frame rearrangements, and the results were checked against IGoR. A later analysis scored TCR-TCR, TCR-HLA and TCR-CMV co-occurrence with hypergeometric tests, applying a repertoire-size bias correction to TCR pairs. A later analysis estimated false discovery rates by permuting HLA or CMV assignments 20 times. In a later analysis, co-occurring TCRs were grouped using DBSCAN, and TCRdist sequence similarity was added for clustering within HLA-allele-positive subsets. Repertoires with fewer than 30,000 or more than 120,000 public chains were left out of co-occurrence clustering, as were about five repertoires with anomalous nucleotide sharing. This immuneACCESS table, as held by TCRdb, lists in-frame sequences with V and J called but not all clones. Of the missing ones, under half trace to an unresolved V gene in checked studies; the others have no known cause. V and J calls and clone size are given by that table; D and trimming were obtained from the DNA. The sample contains around 170,000 clones, over 70% of them found a single time. The leading ten clones occupy around 3.1% of the sample.

Based on the germline V gene, the CDR1 and CDR2 sequences are LGHNT and FRNRAP. The CDR3 runs 13 residues from the cysteine to the phenylalanine. Left in the record is the CDR3 DNA by itself, 39 bases read in frame from the first base. V is pared back by 4 bases and J by 6 bases, with 13 bases lying between the germline termini. The cohort comprised 670 or so healthy bone marrow donors. At the time of sampling, every cohort member was nominally healthy, though immune exposures that went unrecorded were likely present. The donor was CMV seropositive and was included in the group of 250 to 300 seropositive cohort members. Every donor gave a peripheral blood sample, and the peripheral blood mononuclear cells from that sample were used for TCR beta sequencing. The Qiagen DNeasy Blood Extraction Kit was used to extract genomic DNA from the blood cell samples. The record originates from a study of cytomegalovirus exposure and HLA in healthy donors (TCRdb year 2017). Regarding the complete study: An earlier analysis of some 600 of the donors reported approximately 300 Gb of sequence data and 117 million unique TCR beta sequences obtained from 150 million to 200 million T cells. Every discovery cohort repertoire had been produced on one sequencing platform. In a later genetic analysis, genome-wide SNP genotypes for 398 of the 666 donors were used, and that subset was treated as a discovery cohort. Five DR-DQ haplotypes were treated as single units for association and clustering because of strong linkage in the cohort. Roughly 300 gigabases of sequencing data and approximately 85 million unique TCR sequences were included in an early release covering around 650 HLA-typed donors. The number of typed donors differed by locus: roughly 629-640 for A, B, C, DRB1 and DQB1; 500 to 550 for DQA1; fewer than 610 for DPA1; and around 470 for DPB1. The study used immunosequencing to profile the T cell repertoires of 670 or so subjects and linked those repertoires to cytomegalovirus serostatus. Of the roughly 390 genotyped donors, approximately 80% were placed in the genetic ancestry cluster associated with self-reported Caucasian donors. Rather than drawing on any new phenotypic data, the later analysis identified candidate immune exposures from TCR beta sequences and the way those sequences occurred across donors. Besides the first cohort of roughly 660 subjects, a separate validation cohort made up of 95 to 150 different subjects was used. Both class I and class II loci were covered by HLA typing, at four-digit resolution. A later analysis re-examined previously published TCR beta repertoires from about 700 donors and added high-resolution HLA genotyping to investigate patterns of TCR occurrence. An earlier analysis of 450 to 750 of the donors used high-throughput TCR beta sequencing to judge whether each TCR beta V gene segment behaved as functional or pseudogenic. Alongside the repertoire data, information on donor age, sex, ethnicity and CMV serostatus was compiled. The study was designed to test whether signatures of past pathogen exposure could be identified by cataloging public T cell receptors. High-throughput TCR immunosequencing, statistical association of individual TCRs with disease status, and machine learning were combined to predict cytomegalovirus infection status. Among roughly 400 genotyped donors of the cohort, an average of about 220,000 unique TCR beta nucleotide sequences was sequenced per donor, of which about 18% were non-productive.

Overall study results and their limits: Because the 87-base-pair reads could not distinguish some IMGT-functional V segments, including TRBV6-2 and TRBV6-3, those segments were excluded. Compared with equally common non-associated chains, HLA-associated TCR beta chains in a later analysis were more clonally expanded and had lower generation probabilities. Linkage disequilibrium might explain the correlated functional status among segregating V segments, but an unknown experimental factor could not be excluded. Because counts were too low, approximately 18 rarely observed V segments, including chromosome 9 orphons, were excluded from the earlier analysis of 500 to 700 of the donors. Three of the identified cytomegalovirus-associated TCR beta chains were confirmed in vitro to be specific for cytomegalovirus antigens. An earlier analysis of some 590 of the donors showed that most TCR beta V segments appeared in productive rearrangements either about 87% or about 30% of the time, which broadly matched IMGT annotations. Because HLA typing was missing for some donors at each locus, association tests included only the typed subset. According to a later analysis, TCR association rates differed among HLA loci, with DRB1 alleles showing the most associated TCRs and HLA-C alleles showing the fewest. Only TCR beta chains were sequenced in this cohort, and the absence of alpha or paired-chain data limited detectable features. When HLA alleles, especially DR and DQ, strongly co-occurred, TCR associations were difficult to assign to individual alleles. In a later genetic analysis, a missense DCLRE1C variant was associated with V-gene and J-gene trimming of TCR beta chains, and the association was replicated in an independent cohort. The only immune exposure information available for the cohort was CMV serostatus. In a later genetic analysis, fewer N-insertions in productive TCRs were reported among donors in an Asian-associated ancestry cluster than the roughly 640-donor mean. Specific HLA alleles were associated with around 18,000 TCR beta sequences at a false discovery rate of 0.05 in a later analysis. According to the authors, the approach could potentially be generalized to other disease states and immunological phenotypes. The sequencing pipeline was judged likely to have produced a cluster of highly shared sequence variants as a technical artifact. Most CMV-associated TCR beta chains appeared to be HLA-restricted in a later analysis, and the HLA associations seemed to be driven largely by CMV exposure. In both the original and validation cohorts, the classifier was reported to diagnose cytomegalovirus status with high specificity and sensitivity. According to a later analysis, parvovirus B19, influenza, CMV and Epstein-Barr virus appeared linked to several top co-occurrence clusters. Across donors, most TCR sequences were observed very rarely, whereas some public TCRs were present in many individuals. A further reported finding was that TCR beta sequences accurately predicted the HLA-A and HLA-B alleles for most subjects in the first cohort. The study gave a list of roughly 150 TCR beta chains associated with cytomegalovirus. Presence/absence analyses assumed roughly uniform sequencing depth across donors, an assumption that may not hold.

The material sequenced was PBMCs. This clonotype was obtained from a woman between 50 and 59 years old in good health and CMV-seropositive. Recombination connected TRBV12-5 to TRBJ2-7; a confident D gene designation cannot be given. The bases read TGTGCTAGTGGTTCTGACTCCGGTTTCGAGCAGTACTTC. It translates to CASGSDSGFEQYF. Reference TRBV12-5 and TRBJ2-7 proteins supply the regions before and after the CDR3; the full variable domain is: DARVTQTPRHKVTEMGQEVTMRCQPILGHNTVFWYRQTMMQGLELLAYFRNRAPLDDSGMPKDRFSAEMPDATLATLKIQPSEPRDSAVYFCASGSDSGFEQYFGPGTRLTVT.